This TCR beta chain is drawn from a study of shared clonotypes between healthy human individuals. Points from the study as a whole: Between a few donors, naive CD4 clonotypes were shared at a level of about 5%. Sequencing depth was expected to affect clonotype sharing among donors. Among the subsets, naive ones generally showed larger estimated richness than memory ones. Blood was the sole source, and tissue repertoires probably differ.

This CDR3 is 16 amino acids long. V was pared by 1 base and J by 2 bases, with 5 bases of the junction left unmatched. Germline assignment: CDR1 SEHNR and CDR2 FQNEAQ (reference sequence). A word on this clone: Antigen unknown.

Sequencing was performed with immunoSEQ multiplex PCR; in TCRdb, only in-frame clones are kept and a portion is missing. The sample has roughly 660,000 clones, less than 95% seen once. The TCR comes from a man between 18 and 29 years old in good health. Some clones in this sample may be carry-over from other donors' samples. The chain carries TRBV7-9 and TRBJ1-3, with 7 bases that match TRBD1. The sample consisted of memory CD8+ T cells from PBMCs. Subset of the sample: CD45RO+ cells pooled with CCR7-negative TemRA cells. CDR3 amino acids: CASSLEDRLTGNTIYF. The CDR3 DNA reads TGTGCCAGCAGCTTAGAGGACAGGCTTACTGGAAACACCATATATTTT.